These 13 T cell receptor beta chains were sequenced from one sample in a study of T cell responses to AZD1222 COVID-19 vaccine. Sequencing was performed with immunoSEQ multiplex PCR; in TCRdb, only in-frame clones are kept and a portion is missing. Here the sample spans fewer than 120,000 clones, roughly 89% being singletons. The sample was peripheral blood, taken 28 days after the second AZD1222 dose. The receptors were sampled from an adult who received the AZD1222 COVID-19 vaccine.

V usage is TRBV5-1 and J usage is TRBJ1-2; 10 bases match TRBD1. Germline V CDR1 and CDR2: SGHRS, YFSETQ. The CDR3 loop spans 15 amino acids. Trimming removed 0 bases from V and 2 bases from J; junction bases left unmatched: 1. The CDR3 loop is CASSLGGQGNYGYTF. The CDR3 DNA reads TGCGCCAGCAGCTTGGGGGGACAGGGGAACTATGGCTACACCTTC.

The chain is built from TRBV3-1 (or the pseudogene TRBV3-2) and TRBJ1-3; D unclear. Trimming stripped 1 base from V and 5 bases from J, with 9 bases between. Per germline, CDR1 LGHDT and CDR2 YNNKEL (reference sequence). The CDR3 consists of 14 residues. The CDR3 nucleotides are TGTGCCAGCAGCCAAGGCCAGGTTCGAAACACCATATATTTT. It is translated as CASSQGQVRNTIYF.

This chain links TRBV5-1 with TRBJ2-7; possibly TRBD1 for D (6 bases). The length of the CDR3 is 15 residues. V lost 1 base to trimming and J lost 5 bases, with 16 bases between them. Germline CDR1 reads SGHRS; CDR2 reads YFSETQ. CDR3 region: CASSLQAWGPHEQYF. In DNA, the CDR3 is TGCGCCAGCAGCTTGCAGGCCTGGGGGCCCCACGAGCAGTACTTC.

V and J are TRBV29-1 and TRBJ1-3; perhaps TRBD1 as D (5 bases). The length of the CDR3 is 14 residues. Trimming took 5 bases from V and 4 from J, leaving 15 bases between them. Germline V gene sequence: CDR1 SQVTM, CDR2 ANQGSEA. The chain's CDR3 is CSVTGGPRGNTIYF. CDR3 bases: TGCAGCGTTACCGGGGGTCCTAGGGGAAACACCATATATTTT.

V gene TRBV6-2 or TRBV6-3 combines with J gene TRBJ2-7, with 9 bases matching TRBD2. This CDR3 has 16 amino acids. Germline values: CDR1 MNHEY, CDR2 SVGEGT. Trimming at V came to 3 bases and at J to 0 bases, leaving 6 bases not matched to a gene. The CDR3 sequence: CASSYGLARSSYEQYF. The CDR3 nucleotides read TGTGCCAGCAGTTATGGACTAGCGAGGAGCTCCTACGAGCAGTACTTC.

DNA for the CDR3: TGTGCCAGCACCTTAGGGCAGGGCTACGAGCAGTACTTC. Encoded protein: CASTLGQGYEQYF. The V call is TRBV2, the J call TRBJ2-7; D perhaps matches TRBD1 (5 bases). V was cut by 7 bases and J by 3 bases, with 13 bases left in between. Germline V gene sequence: CDR1 SNHLY, CDR2 FYNNEI. This CDR3 comprises 13 residues.

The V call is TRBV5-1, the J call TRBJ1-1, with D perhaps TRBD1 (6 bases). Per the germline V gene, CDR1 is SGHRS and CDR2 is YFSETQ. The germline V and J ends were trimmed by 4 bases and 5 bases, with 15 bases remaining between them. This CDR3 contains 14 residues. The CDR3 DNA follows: TGCGCCAGCAGCAATTCCAGGGGTTCTACTGAAGCTTTCTTT. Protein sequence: CASSNSRGSTEAFF.

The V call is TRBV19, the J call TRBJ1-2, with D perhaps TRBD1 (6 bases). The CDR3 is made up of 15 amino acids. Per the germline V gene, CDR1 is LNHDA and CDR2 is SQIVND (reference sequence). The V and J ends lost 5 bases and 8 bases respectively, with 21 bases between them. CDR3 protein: CASSAKPGQSWGYTF. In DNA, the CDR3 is TGTGCCAGTAGTGCCAAACCGGGACAATCCTGGGGCTACACCTTC.

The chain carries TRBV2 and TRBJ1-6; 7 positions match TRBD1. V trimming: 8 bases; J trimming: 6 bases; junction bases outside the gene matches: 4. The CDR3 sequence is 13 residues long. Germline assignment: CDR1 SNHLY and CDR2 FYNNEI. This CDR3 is CASQGGANSPLHF. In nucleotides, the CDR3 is TGTGCCAGCCAGGGGGGGGCTAATTCACCCCTCCACTTT. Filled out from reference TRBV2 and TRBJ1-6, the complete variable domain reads EPEVTQTPSHQVTQMGQEVILRCVPISNHLYFYWYRQILGQKVEFLVSFYNNEISEKSEIFDDQFSVERPDGSNFTLKIRSTKLEDSAMYFCASQGGANSPLHFGNGTRLTVT.

The CDR3 is CASSAARETQYF. In DNA form, the CDR3 reads TGTGCCAGCAGTGCGGCCCGGGAGACCCAGTACTTC. This rearrangement joins TRBV6-2 or TRBV6-3 to TRBJ2-5; no clear D gene. The V end was cut by 5 bases, the J end by 5 bases, with 9 bases between. CDR1 and CDR2 from the germline V gene are MNHEY and SVGEGT. The CDR3 is 12 residues long.

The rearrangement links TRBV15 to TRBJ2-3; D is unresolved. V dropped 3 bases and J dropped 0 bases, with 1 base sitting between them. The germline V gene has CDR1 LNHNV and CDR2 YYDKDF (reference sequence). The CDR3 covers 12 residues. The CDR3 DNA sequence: TGTGCCACCAGCAGTAGCACAGATACGCAGTATTTT. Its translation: CATSSSTDTQYF.

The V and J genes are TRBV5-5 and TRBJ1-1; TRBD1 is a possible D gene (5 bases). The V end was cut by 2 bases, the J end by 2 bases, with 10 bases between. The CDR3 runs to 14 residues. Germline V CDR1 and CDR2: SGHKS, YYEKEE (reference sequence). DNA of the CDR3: TGTGCCAGCAGCTTTAAGACAGATAACACTGAAGCTTTCTTT. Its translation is CASSFKTDNTEAFF.

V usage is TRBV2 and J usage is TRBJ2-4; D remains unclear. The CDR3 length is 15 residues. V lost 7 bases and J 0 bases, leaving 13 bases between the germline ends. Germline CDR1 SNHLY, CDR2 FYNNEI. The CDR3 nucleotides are TGTGCCAGCACCCCAGAACAGCTAGCCAAAAACATTCAGTACTTC. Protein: CASTPEQLAKNIQYF.